This entry features one T cell receptor beta chain sequence. Its target is not known. This sample was taken from a study of T cell responses to AZD1222 COVID-19 vaccine. The CDR3 spans 16 residues. Data came from immunoSEQ multiplex PCR; TCRdb stores just in-frame clones and leaves some out. Among 66,000 or so clones, roughly 90% were seen once, and the ten largest hold approximately 15%. The study's findings and limits: Nearly half of spike-specific TCRs reportedly target variant regions that are unmutated in the B.1.351 and B.1.1.7 variants.

The sequenced sample was peripheral blood, obtained on day 0 of AZD1222 vaccination. The sequence was obtained from an adult in good health. The gene calls are TRBV21-1 and TRBJ2-2; whether TRBD1, the table's D call, matches the DNA was not checked. TRBV21-1 constitutes a pseudogene. CDR3 sequence reads: CASSPCGQGDTGELFF. The CDR3, as DNA: TGTGCCAGCAGCCCATGTGGGCAGGGTGACACCGGGGAGCTGTTTTTT.